Sequencing of this T cell receptor beta chain was carried out in a study of cytomegalovirus exposure and HLA in healthy donors. PCR employed 60 Vbeta and 13 Jbeta primers. Sequencing used immunoSEQ multiplex PCR; TCRdb keeps in-frame clones, though not all of them. The sample shows 150,000 to 200,000 clones, 80% to 85% of them seen only once. Germline CDR1 MNHEY, CDR2 SVGAGI. CDR3 size: 13 residues. The V end was cut by 6 bases, the J end by 4 bases, with 10 bases between. The receptor was isolated from a male donor in good health and CMV-seronegative. The source material was PBMCs. This chain joins TRBV6-5 and TRBJ1-5, with a weak D call TRBD1 (6 bases). This CDR3 reads CASSDQGNQPQHF. CDR3 in DNA: TGTGCCAGCAGCGATCAGGGGAATCAGCCCCAGCATTTT.